This TCR beta chain was recorded in a study of cytomegalovirus exposure and HLA in healthy donors. The PCR used 60 Vbeta and 13 Jbeta primers. Some clones are missing from TCRdb's copy, which holds only in-frame ones; the method was immunoSEQ multiplex PCR. This repertoire includes about 200,000 clones. From germline, CDR1 is MDHEN and CDR2 SYDVKM. The CDR3 spans 16 residues. Trimming stripped 3 bases from V and 1 base from J, with 12 bases between. The TCR sequence derives from a man aged 30-40 years in good health and CMV-seronegative. Sample: PBMCs. V usage is TRBV28 and J usage is TRBJ2-2; a possible D gene is TRBD2 (5 bases). Here the CDR3 DNA reads TGTGCCAGCAGTTTGGCCGGGAAGCTGAACACCGGGGAGCTGTTTTTT. Protein: CASSLAGKLNTGELFF.